The 8 T cell receptor beta chains reported below all come from one sample, sequenced in a study of CD8 T cells in ankylosing spondylitis. Points from the study as a whole: Seemingly distinctive of ankylosing spondylitis blood was a TCR beta motif formed by eight highly homologous variants.

These receptors are not linked to any known antigen. TCRdb re-called the 5' RACE reads with MiXCR, one entry per CDR3 protein. Found here are about 220,000 distinct CDR3 sequences, around 6.6% of them singletons; the top ten hold more than 13%. Sequencing input: blood, either unsorted or a sorted T cell fraction (not recorded which). These receptors originate from a male donor with ankylosing spondylitis.

V usage is TRBV20-1 and J usage is TRBJ1-2; possible D gene TRBD1, 5 bases. The CDR3 covers 11 residues. The V gene lost 7 bases and the J gene lost 8 bases, with 14 bases spanning the gap. Germline loops: CDR1 DFQATT, CDR2 SNEGSKA (reference sequence). The CDR3 DNA follows: TGCAGTGTTGGATTGGGGCTGGGCTACACCTTC. The encoded protein is CSVGLGLGYTF.

In its sample, this clonotype was seen many times. The V call is TRBV6-5, the J call TRBJ2-2; D gene unclear. V was trimmed by 5 bases and J by 5 bases, leaving 6 bases between them. Germline V gives CDR1 MNHEY, CDR2 SVGAGI. The CDR3 is 12 amino acids. The CDR3 reads CASSTLTGELFF. The CDR3 nucleotides read TGTGCCAGCAGTACCCTTACCGGGGAGCTGTTTTTT.

A few counts support this clonotype. The rearrangement joins TRBV7-9 to TRBJ1-2; unclear D gene. Germline V gene sequence: CDR1 SEHNR, CDR2 FQNEAQ (reference sequence). The length of the CDR3 is 13 residues. V lost 0 bases and J lost 2, with 4 bases in between. The CDR3 sequence is CASSLAENYGYTF. In DNA, the CDR3 is TGTGCCAGCAGCTTAGCAGAAAACTATGGCTACACCTTC. Based on the CDR3 plus reference TRBV7-9 and TRBJ1-2, the full variable domain is DTGVSQNPRHKITKRGQNVTFRCDPISEHNRLYWYRQTLGQGPEFLTYFQNEAQLEKSRLLSDRFSAERPKGSFSTLEIQRTEQGDSAMYLCASSLAENYGYTFGSGTRLTVV.

This clonotype came up a few times. The gene calls are TRBV4-1 and TRBJ2-7, with a weak D call TRBD1 (6 bases). Per the germline V gene, CDR1 is MGHRA and CDR2 is YSYEKL. The V gene lost 1 base and the J gene lost 5 bases, with 24 bases spanning the gap. The CDR3 totals 18 residues. The CDR3 nucleotides are TGCGCCAGCAGCCAAGCTTTAACCGTTGGGGGCTTCAGTCACGAGCAGTACTTC. It translates to CASSQALTVGGFSHEQYF.

This clonotype showed up just a few times. V and J are TRBV7-9 and TRBJ2-1, with D hard to call. V lost 3 bases and J 7 bases, leaving 19 bases between the germline ends. The V gene's germline CDR1 is SEHNR and CDR2 FQNEAQ (reference sequence). This CDR3 contains 16 residues. The CDR3 reads CASSFLGKGFGNEQFF. DNA for the CDR3: TGTGCCAGCAGCTTCCTTGGGAAGGGTTTTGGGAATGAGCAGTTCTTC.

The table lists this clonotype with many counts. The chain is built from TRBV27 and TRBJ2-1; D ambiguous. The CDR3 is 13 residues long. Trimming shortened V by 5 bases and J by 6 bases, and 11 bases separated the two germline ends. In germline, CDR1 is MNHEY, CDR2 SMNVEV (reference sequence). CDR3 coding DNA: TGTGCCAGCAGTAGAACGGGTCGCAATGAGCAGTTCTTC. Translation gives CASSRTGRNEQFF.

This clonotype was observed a handful of times. The chain carries TRBV19 and TRBJ1-3; D gene unclear. CDR1 is LNHDA and CDR2 is SQIVND in the germline V gene (reference sequence). The CDR3 has 15 amino acids. V was cut by 3 bases and J by 0 bases, with 9 bases left in between. The CDR3 is CASSIFTLSGNTIYF. CDR3 coding DNA: TGTGCCAGTAGTATTTTTACGCTCTCTGGAAACACCATATATTTT.

In this sample, this clonotype turned up many times. This chain joins TRBV7-2 and TRBJ2-7; D may correspond to TRBD1 or TRBD2 (5 bases each). Germline CDR1 reads SGHTA; CDR2 reads FQGNSA. The CDR3 is made up of 14 amino acids. V was trimmed by 4 bases and J by 2 bases, leaving 12 bases between them. This chain's CDR3 is CASSSPGRAYEQYF. The CDR3 region has the DNA TGTGCCAGCAGCTCCCCGGGACGGGCCTACGAGCAGTACTTC.